This TCR beta chain comes out of a study of molecular identifiers for immune sequencing clone quantification. The study's findings and limits: More than 97% of effector molecules, versus under 1% of naive-cell molecules, belonged to clones above 20 RNA copies. Shared barcodes on identical TCR molecules could underestimate the sizes of highly expanded clones.

Note on this clonotype: The antigen is undetermined. Sequence at one end of the junction differs from germline and may be a read error.

Germline V CDR1 and CDR2: LNHNV, YYDKDF (reference sequence). The CDR3 runs 16 residues. TCRdb analysed the PCR reads with MiXCR anew, one entry per CDR3 protein. Of about 320,000 distinct CDR3 sequences in the sample, roughly 23% are singletons; the top ten hold 0.74%. This sequence originates from a human donor in good health. Some libraries in this study had Jurkat cell RNA spiked in. This chain connects TRBV15 to TRBJ2-2; D call uncertain. Specimen: naive CD8+ T cells from blood, with Jurkat cell RNA spiked in. This sample's subset: FACS-sorted CD8+CD4-CCR7+CD45RA+ naive T cells. The CDR3 reads CATSISLTHNTRELFF. The CDR3 DNA reads TGTGCCACCAGCATCTCACTAACTCACAACACCAGGGAGCTGTTTTTT.